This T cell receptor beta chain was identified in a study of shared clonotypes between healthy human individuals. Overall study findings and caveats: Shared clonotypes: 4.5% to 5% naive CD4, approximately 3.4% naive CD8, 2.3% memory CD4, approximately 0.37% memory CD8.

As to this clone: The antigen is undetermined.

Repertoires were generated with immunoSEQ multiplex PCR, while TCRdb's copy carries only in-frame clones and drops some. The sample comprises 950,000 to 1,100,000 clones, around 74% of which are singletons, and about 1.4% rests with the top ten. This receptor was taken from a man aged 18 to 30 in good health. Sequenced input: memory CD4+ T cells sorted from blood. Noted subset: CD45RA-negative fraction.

This CDR3 reads CASIPLGTDTQYF. The CDR3 DNA sequence: TGTGCCAGTATACCCCTTGGCACAGATACGCAGTATTTT. This chain uses TRBV19 with TRBJ2-3; D not certain. Trimming took off 7 bases at V and 1 base at J, with 9 bases between the two ends. From germline, CDR1 is LNHDA and CDR2 SQIVND (reference sequence). The CDR3 loop spans 13 amino acids. The full variable domain, in which reference TRBV19 and TRBJ2-3 provide the parts outside the CDR3, is DGGITQSPKYLFRKEGQNVTLSCEQNLNHDAMYWYRQDPGQGLRLIYYSQIVNDFQKGDIAEGYSVSREKKESFPLTVTSAQKNPTAFYLCASIPLGTDTQYFGPGTRLTVL.